This T cell receptor beta chain was profiled in a study of CD8+ T cells in alopecia areata. Study overall: Skin-grafted 7-10-week-old female C3H/HeJ mice received tissue from approximately 6-12-month-old C3H/HeJ donors with spontaneous alopecia. Study-wide results and caveats: It was lesional scalp, especially alopecia totalis/universalis, that showed higher clonality than normal scalp. Patients shared TCRs less clearly than mice did, possibly for HLA-related reasons.

This CDR3 is built from 14 residues. Germline V gene lookup returns CDR1 NNHDY and CDR2 SYVADS. The authors extracted RNA and reverse transcribed it into cDNA as the sequencing template. Sequencing was performed with immunoSEQ multiplex PCR; in TCRdb, only in-frame clones are kept and a portion is missing. The repertoire has over 100,000 clones, none seen only once; the ten largest take around a fifth. This clone was counted between two and nine times. Its specificity is not known. Mouse names are used for the genes. The read terminates 4 residues ahead of where the CDR3 ends, so the germline J gene completes it. The sample carries other DNA sequences with the same CDR3.

The sequence was collected from a C3H/HeJ mouse with alopecia areata. For the strain, the MHC haplotype given is H2-k. The chain recombines TRBV13-3 with TRBJ2-5; 8 nucleotides match TRBD1. The source material was lesional skin. The CDR3 DNA, read in part, is TGTGCCAGCAGTGATAGCAGGGGGCGGGAC. Encoded protein: CASSDSRGRD. The whole CDR3 reads CASSDSRGRDTQYF.